This is a list of T cell receptor beta chains from one sample in a study of human T cells and chemical hapten exposure. MiXCR, applied by TCRdb to the RACE reads, yields one record per CDR3 protein. The table records under 150,000 distinct CDR3 sequences, 12% of them present only once. This specimen consisted of whole blood, obtained in connection with sensitization to the hapten diphenylcyclopropenone (DPC). The receptors come from a woman in her 50s with alopecia areata. Some clones in this sample may be carry-over from other donors' samples. Each CDR3 is given with its conserved first and last residue. Fields, in order: V gene, J gene, clone size, D gene, CDR3 DNA, CDR3 protein. D genes are given only for firm matches. A clone size is listed for some rows: how often the clone was seen (once, few, many), or a class if it is expanded.

v_call: TRBV6-6; j_call: TRBJ2-7; clone_size: few; d_call: TRBD1; cdr3_nt: TGTGCCAGCAGTGTTTCCGGGACAGCCTACGAGCAGTACTTC; cdr3_aa: CASSVSGTAYEQYF
v_call: TRBV7-2; j_call: TRBJ1-3; clone_size: many; d_call: TRBD1; cdr3_nt: TGTGCCAGCAGCCCAGGGACAGGGAGCTCTGGAAACACCATATATTTT; cdr3_aa: CASSPGTGSSGNTIYF
v_call: TRBV7-9; j_call: TRBJ2-2; clone_size: many; d_call: .; cdr3_nt: TGTGCCAGCAGCTCTACGGGGACCGGGGAGCTGTTTTTT; cdr3_aa: CASSSTGTGELFF
v_call: TRBV24-1; j_call: TRBJ1-2; clone_size: many; d_call: TRBD1; cdr3_nt: TGTGCCACCAGTGATTCGACAGGGGGCAACTATGGCTACACCTTC; cdr3_aa: CATSDSTGGNYGYTF
v_call: TRBV29-1; j_call: TRBJ2-7; clone_size: .; d_call: TRBD1; cdr3_nt: TGCAGCGCCGGGGACAGGGGCTACGAGCAGTACTTC; cdr3_aa: CSAGDRGYEQYF
v_call: TRBV14; j_call: TRBJ2-7; clone_size: .; d_call: TRBD1; cdr3_nt: TGTGCCAGCAACCGGGACAGGGCCTACGAGCAGTACTTC; cdr3_aa: CASNRDRAYEQYF
v_call: TRBV5-1; j_call: TRBJ2-6; clone_size: few; d_call: .; cdr3_nt: TGCGCCAGCAGCCCGCAAGAGGTCTCTGGGGCCAACGTCCTGACTTTC; cdr3_aa: CASSPQEVSGANVLTF
v_call: TRBV29-1; j_call: TRBJ2-4; clone_size: many; d_call: .; cdr3_nt: TGCAGCGGGGGGACGGCAAACATTCAGTACTTC; cdr3_aa: CSGGTANIQYF
v_call: TRBV27; j_call: TRBJ2-5; clone_size: .; d_call: .; cdr3_nt: TGTGCCAGCAGTCCCAAACCCCAGTACCAAGAGACCCAGTACTTC; cdr3_aa: CASSPKPQYQETQYF
v_call: TRBV3-1; j_call: TRBJ1-4; clone_size: .; d_call: TRBD1; cdr3_nt: TGTGCCAGCAGTTGGACAGGGGGTAATGAAAAACTGTTTTTT; cdr3_aa: CASSWTGGNEKLFF
v_call: TRBV6-4; j_call: TRBJ2-1; clone_size: .; d_call: TRBD2; cdr3_nt: TGTGCCAGCAGTGACTCCCTAGCGGGGGGTCTCCTTGAGCAGTTCTTC; cdr3_aa: CASSDSLAGGLLEQFF
v_call: TRBV4-1; j_call: TRBJ1-1; clone_size: few; d_call: .; cdr3_nt: TGCGCCAGCAGCCGCTCCGGAGGGTGGGCTGAAGCTTTCTTT; cdr3_aa: CASSRSGGWAEAFF
v_call: TRBV6-6; j_call: TRBJ2-7; clone_size: .; d_call: TRBD2; cdr3_nt: TGTGCCAGCAGTCCTGGCGGGAGGACCCTCTCCTACGAGCAGTACTTC; cdr3_aa: CASSPGGRTLSYEQYF
v_call: TRBV29-1; j_call: TRBJ1-1; clone_size: once; d_call: .; cdr3_nt: TGCAGCGTTGCGGGAGGAGGGGGAATGAACACTGAAGCTTTCTTT; cdr3_aa: CSVAGGGGMNTEAFF
v_call: TRBV28; j_call: TRBJ2-7; clone_size: few; d_call: .; cdr3_nt: TGTGCCAGCAGTTTCCCCCCCTCCTACGAGCAGTACTTC; cdr3_aa: CASSFPPSYEQYF
v_call: TRBV6-4; j_call: TRBJ1-6; clone_size: few; d_call: TRBD1; cdr3_nt: TGTGCCAGCAGGTTTGGACAGGGACAAGTTTGTTCACCCCTCCACTTT; cdr3_aa: CASRFGQGQVCSPLHF
v_call: TRBV6-1; j_call: TRBJ1-1; clone_size: .; d_call: .; cdr3_nt: TGTGCCAGCAGTGAAATCTATCTTTCGAACACTGAAGCTTTCTTT; cdr3_aa: CASSEIYLSNTEAFF
v_call: TRBV10-3; j_call: TRBJ1-3; clone_size: few; d_call: .; cdr3_nt: TGTGCCATCACAGGGGCAGGAAACACCATATATTTT; cdr3_aa: CAITGAGNTIYF
v_call: TRBV19; j_call: TRBJ2-6; clone_size: few; d_call: .; cdr3_nt: TGTGCCAGTAGTGCACAGGGCTCTGGGGCCAACGTCCTGACTTTC; cdr3_aa: CASSAQGSGANVLTF
v_call: TRBV7-9; j_call: TRBJ2-1; clone_size: .; d_call: TRBD2; cdr3_nt: TGTGCCAGCGCCCCGACAGCGGGGTCTCGGGAGCAGTTCTTC; cdr3_aa: CASAPTAGSREQFF
v_call: TRBV10-3; j_call: TRBJ2-6; clone_size: .; d_call: TRBD1; cdr3_nt: TGTGCCATCAGTGCCCATGTGGGGACAGACGCTTACTCTGGGGCCAACGTCCTGACTTTC; cdr3_aa: CAISAHVGTDAYSGANVLTF
v_call: TRBV27; j_call: TRBJ1-2; clone_size: .; d_call: TRBD1; cdr3_nt: TGTGCCAGCAGTTTAACCGCTGCAGGGGGAAACTATGGCTACACCTTC; cdr3_aa: CASSLTAAGGNYGYTF
v_call: TRBV4-2; j_call: TRBJ2-1; clone_size: .; d_call: TRBD1; cdr3_nt: TGTGCCAGCAGCCTCGGACAGGGGGCGAGTGAGCAGTTCTTC; cdr3_aa: CASSLGQGASEQFF
v_call: TRBV13; j_call: TRBJ2-7; clone_size: few; d_call: TRBD2; cdr3_nt: TGTGCCAGCAGCTTAGATCTACCGGGACTAGCTGCTTCCGAGCAGTACTTC; cdr3_aa: CASSLDLPGLAASEQYF
v_call: TRBV9; j_call: TRBJ1-6; clone_size: many; d_call: .; cdr3_nt: TGTGCCAGCAGCGTACGGGGAACCTATAATTCACCCCTCCACTTT; cdr3_aa: CASSVRGTYNSPLHF
v_call: TRBV7-2; j_call: TRBJ2-3; clone_size: .; d_call: TRBD2; cdr3_nt: TGTGCCAGCAGCTTAGACGGCCTAGCGGGGATCGGGCAGTATTTT; cdr3_aa: CASSLDGLAGIGQYF
v_call: TRBV29-1; j_call: TRBJ2-5; clone_size: many; d_call: TRBD2; cdr3_nt: TGCAGCGTAGGACTAGCGGGAGAACCCGAGACCCAGTACTTC; cdr3_aa: CSVGLAGEPETQYF
v_call: TRBV24-1; j_call: TRBJ2-2; clone_size: .; d_call: .; cdr3_nt: TGTGCCACCAGTGATATGACTACTTACACCGGGGAGCTGTTTTTT; cdr3_aa: CATSDMTTYTGELFF
v_call: TRBV7-6; j_call: TRBJ2-1; clone_size: many; d_call: .; cdr3_nt: TGTGCCAGCAGCTGGGACTCCTACAATGAGCAGTTCTTC; cdr3_aa: CASSWDSYNEQFF
v_call: TRBV29-1; j_call: TRBJ1-6; clone_size: many; d_call: .; cdr3_nt: TGCAGCGCCGCCAACGTGAACTCACCCCTCCACTTT; cdr3_aa: CSAANVNSPLHF
v_call: TRBV5-4; j_call: TRBJ2-7; clone_size: few; d_call: .; cdr3_nt: TGTGCCAGCAGCTTGGACTCCGGGACATGGAGCGAGCAGTACTTC; cdr3_aa: CASSLDSGTWSEQYF
v_call: TRBV11-1; j_call: TRBJ1-1; clone_size: .; d_call: .; cdr3_nt: TGTGCCAGCAGCTTCTTTAGAGGCACTGAAGCTTTCTTT; cdr3_aa: CASSFFRGTEAFF
v_call: TRBV29-1; j_call: TRBJ2-7; clone_size: .; d_call: .; cdr3_nt: TGCAGCGCTGCCCTGGGGGGAACCATCTACGAGCAGTACTTC; cdr3_aa: CSAALGGTIYEQYF
v_call: TRBV7-6; j_call: TRBJ2-6; clone_size: .; d_call: .; cdr3_nt: TGTGCCAGCAGCCCCCTTGAGGGCGCTGGGGCCAACGTCCTGACTTTC; cdr3_aa: CASSPLEGAGANVLTF
v_call: TRBV27; j_call: TRBJ1-1; clone_size: many; d_call: TRBD1; cdr3_nt: TGTGCCAGCAGCACAGGGGGCACTGAAGCTTTCTTT; cdr3_aa: CASSTGGTEAFF
v_call: TRBV29-1; j_call: TRBJ1-4; clone_size: many; d_call: .; cdr3_nt: TGCAGCGCTCGACCCGGGGCTAATGAAAAACTGTTTTTT; cdr3_aa: CSARPGANEKLFF
v_call: TRBV20-1; j_call: TRBJ2-4; clone_size: .; d_call: TRBD2; cdr3_nt: TGCAGTGCTACAAACGGACTAGCGGGAGGAGGGGCGGCCAAAAACATTCAGTACTTC; cdr3_aa: CSATNGLAGGGAAKNIQYF
v_call: TRBV12-3/TRBV12-4; j_call: TRBJ2-7; clone_size: many; d_call: .; cdr3_nt: TGTGCCAGCAGTTTATCAAAAGGAGGTCCCTACGAGCAGTACTTC; cdr3_aa: CASSLSKGGPYEQYF
v_call: TRBV29-1; j_call: TRBJ2-1; clone_size: .; d_call: .; cdr3_nt: TGCAGCGTTGACAAAAAGTACAATGAGCAGTTCTTC; cdr3_aa: CSVDKKYNEQFF
v_call: TRBV3-1; j_call: TRBJ1-1; clone_size: many; d_call: .; cdr3_nt: TGTGCCAGCAGCCACGGCCGGGGCGGCTTCACTGAAGCTTTCTTT; cdr3_aa: CASSHGRGGFTEAFF
v_call: TRBV3-1; j_call: TRBJ1-5; clone_size: .; d_call: .; cdr3_nt: TGTGCCAGCAGCCAAGATGGAGACAGACGCAATCAGCCCCAGCATTTT; cdr3_aa: CASSQDGDRRNQPQHF
v_call: TRBV29-1; j_call: TRBJ1-2; clone_size: .; d_call: TRBD1; cdr3_nt: TGCAGCGTTAACAGGGGGCGAGTCGATGGCTACACCTTC; cdr3_aa: CSVNRGRVDGYTF
v_call: TRBV3-1; j_call: TRBJ2-3; clone_size: many; d_call: TRBD2; cdr3_nt: TGTGCCAGTAGCGGGAGGACAGATACGCAGTATTTT; cdr3_aa: CASSGRTDTQYF
v_call: TRBV28; j_call: TRBJ1-1; clone_size: many; d_call: .; cdr3_nt: TGTGCCAGCAGAACACGACCGAACACTGAAGCTTTCTTT; cdr3_aa: CASRTRPNTEAFF
v_call: TRBV5-1; j_call: TRBJ2-3; clone_size: few; d_call: .; cdr3_nt: TGCGCCAGCAGTCCTCGCCGGGGCAGCACAGATACGCAGTATTTT; cdr3_aa: CASSPRRGSTDTQYF
v_call: TRBV7-9; j_call: TRBJ1-1; clone_size: many; d_call: TRBD1; cdr3_nt: TGTGCCAGCAGCTTAGTCACCACAGGGGCGGGAGTCTCTGAAGCTTTCTTT; cdr3_aa: CASSLVTTGAGVSEAFF
v_call: TRBV28; j_call: TRBJ2-1; clone_size: .; d_call: TRBD2; cdr3_nt: TGTGCCAGCAGAGTAGCGGGACCCCACAATGAGCAGTTCTTC; cdr3_aa: CASRVAGPHNEQFF